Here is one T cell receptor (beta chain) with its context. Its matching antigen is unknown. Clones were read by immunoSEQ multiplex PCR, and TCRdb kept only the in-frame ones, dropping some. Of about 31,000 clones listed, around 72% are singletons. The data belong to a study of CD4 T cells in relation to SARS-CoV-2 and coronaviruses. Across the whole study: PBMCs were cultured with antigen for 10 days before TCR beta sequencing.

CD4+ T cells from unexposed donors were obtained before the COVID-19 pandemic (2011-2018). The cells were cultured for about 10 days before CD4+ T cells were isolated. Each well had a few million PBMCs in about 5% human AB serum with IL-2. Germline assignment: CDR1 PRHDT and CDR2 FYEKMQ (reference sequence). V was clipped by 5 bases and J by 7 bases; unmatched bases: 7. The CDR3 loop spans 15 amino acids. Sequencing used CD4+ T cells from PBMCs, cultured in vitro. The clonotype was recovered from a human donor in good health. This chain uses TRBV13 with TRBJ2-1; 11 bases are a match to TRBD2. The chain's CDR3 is CASSNSGGAGNEQFF. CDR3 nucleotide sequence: TGTGCCAGCAGCAATAGCGGGGGGGCCGGGAATGAGCAGTTCTTC.